This passage covers 12 T cell receptor beta chains from one sample sequenced in a study of blood T cell repertoires in COVID-19. Generated by immunoSEQ multiplex PCR, the TCRdb table keeps only in-frame clones and is missing some. The profile shows 150,000 to 200,000 clones, over 75% of them singletons. Sequenced input: peripheral blood. These receptors all stem from a man between 65 and 79 years old with active or convalescent COVID-19.

This clone occurred once. The genes are TRBV9 and TRBJ2-5; maybe TRBD1 (5 bases). V lost 7 bases and J lost 3, with 13 bases in between. CDR3 size: 13 residues. Per germline, CDR1 SGDLS and CDR2 YYNGEE. The CDR3 nucleotides read TGTGCCAGCCAGGGCAGCACCGAAGAGACCCAGTACTTC. Its protein product is CASQGSTEETQYF.

The rearrangement links TRBV9 to TRBJ2-2; no clear D. There are 13 residues in the CDR3. CDR1 is SGDLS and CDR2 is YYNGEE in the germline V gene. V lost 3 bases, J lost 7 bases, and 10 bases lay in between. This CDR3 reads CASSGGVFGELFF. In nucleotides, the CDR3 is TGTGCCAGCAGCGGAGGAGTTTTCGGGGAGCTGTTTTTT.

In DNA, the CDR3 is TGTGCCAGCAGCTTGGATGCGGGGCTCTATGGCTACACCTTC. Protein product: CASSLDAGLYGYTF. The rearrangement uses TRBV5-5 and TRBJ1-2; tentatively, D is TRBD1 (5 bases). Germline V gene data show CDR1 as SGHKS and CDR2 as YYEKEE (reference sequence). Trimming shortened V by 0 bases and J by 4 bases, and 10 bases separated the two germline ends. The CDR3 loop spans 14 amino acids.

The chain links TRBV5-1 to TRBJ2-1; D possibly corresponds to TRBD2 (5 bases). The germline gives CDR1 SGHRS, CDR2 YFSETQ. Trimming took 4 bases from V and 0 from J, leaving 5 bases between them. There are 13 residues in the CDR3. CDR3 amino acids: CASSGSSYNEQFF. DNA for the CDR3: TGCGCCAGCAGCGGGAGCTCCTACAATGAGCAGTTCTTC.

This sequence joins TRBV2 and TRBJ1-2, with TRBD1 matching 8 bases. Germline CDR1 is SNHLY and CDR2 is FYNNEI. The CDR3 is made up of 17 amino acids. The V segment lost 1 base and the J segment 3 bases; nucleotides outside the gene matches: 10. The CDR3 is CASSEGTGWGVYYGYTF. The CDR3 coding sequence is TGTGCCAGCAGTGAAGGGACAGGGTGGGGGGTTTACTATGGCTACACCTTC. The full variable domain, its missing parts supplied by reference TRBV2 and TRBJ1-2, is EPEVTQTPSHQVTQMGQEVILRCVPISNHLYFYWYRQILGQKVEFLVSFYNNEISEKSEIFDDQFSVERPDGSNFTLKIRSTKLEDSAMYFCASSEGTGWGVYYGYTFGSGTRLTVV.

The V and J genes are TRBV7-9 and TRBJ2-1, with 7 nucleotides matching TRBD2. Germline CDR1 is SEHNR and CDR2 is FQNEAQ (reference sequence). CDR3 length: 15 amino acids. Germline trimming cut 4 bases from V and 4 bases from J; bases unmatched to any gene: 7. DNA of the CDR3: TGTGCCAGCAGCTCCCGGGGGGTGGAATACAATGAGCAGTTCTTC. Protein: CASSSRGVEYNEQFF.

This clone was counted at least ten times. The chain links TRBV5-1 to TRBJ2-1; 7 nucleotides match TRBD1. In germline, CDR1 is SGHRS, CDR2 YFSETQ. J gave up 5 bases and V 0 bases, and 8 bases lay outside the gene matches. The CDR3 spans 16 residues. The CDR3 sequence: CASSLDETGWDNEQFF. CDR3 bases: TGCGCCAGCAGCTTGGATGAGACAGGGTGGGACAATGAGCAGTTCTTC.

The rearrangement links TRBV5-1 to TRBJ1-1; 10 positions agree with TRBD1. From germline, CDR1 is SGHRS and CDR2 YFSETQ. V shed 8 bases, J shed 8 bases, and the junction held 12 bases outside the gene matches. This CDR3 contains 14 residues. The CDR3 nucleotides read TGCGCCAGTAAGGGACAGGGGCCCTCCTCAGAAGCTTTCTTT. Residues: CASKGQGPSSEAFF.

The genes are TRBV2 and TRBJ1-1; 8 positions match TRBD1. V shed 4 bases, J shed 0 bases, and the junction held 1 base outside the gene matches. Germline loops: CDR1 SNHLY, CDR2 FYNNEI. The CDR3 contains 14 residues. This CDR3 reads CASSGTGMNTEAFF. The CDR3 DNA reads TGTGCCAGCAGTGGGACAGGGATGAACACTGAAGCTTTCTTT.

This chain links TRBV18 with TRBJ2-1; a possible D gene is TRBD2 (6 bases). V was pared by 3 bases and J by 2 bases, with 17 bases between. Looked up from germline, CDR1 is KGHSH and CDR2 is LQKENI. The CDR3 runs 17 residues. The chain's CDR3 is CASSPKGPGVTYNEQFF. CDR3 nucleotide sequence: TGTGCCAGCTCACCCAAGGGGCCGGGAGTTACCTACAATGAGCAGTTCTTC.

The genes are TRBV4-1 and TRBJ1-2; 8 bases align to TRBD1. J was trimmed by 4 bases and V by 4 bases; bases with no gene match: 5. Germline-derived CDR1 and CDR2 are MGHRA and YSYEKL. This CDR3 is built from 14 residues. The CDR3, as DNA: TGCGCCAGCAGCCTGGACAGGGCGAGCTATGGCTACACCTTC. The encoded protein is CASSLDRASYGYTF.

J is TRBJ2-3 and V is TRBV2, with 7 bases aligning to TRBD2. After removal of 0 bases from V and 1 base from J, the junction contained 4 bases not matched to a gene. Germline loops: CDR1 SNHLY, CDR2 FYNNEI. This CDR3 region has 16 residues. The CDR3 DNA is TGTGCCAGCAGTGAAGCAGGCGGGGGAGGCACAGATACGCAGTATTTT. Residues: CASSEAGGGGTDTQYF. Drawing the rest from reference TRBV2 and TRBJ2-3, the complete variable domain is EPEVTQTPSHQVTQMGQEVILRCVPISNHLYFYWYRQILGQKVEFLVSFYNNEISEKSEIFDDQFSVERPDGSNFTLKIRSTKLEDSAMYFCASSEAGGGGTDTQYFGPGTRLTVL.